A single sample gave rise to the 3 T cell receptor beta chains below, sequenced in a study of blood T cell repertoires in COVID-19. Profiling relied on immunoSEQ multiplex PCR, and the TCRdb table lists in-frame clones only, not all of them. This table holds 250,000 to 300,000 clones, 86% found once. Sequenced material: peripheral blood. The receptors were sampled from a man between 18 and 29 years old with active or convalescent COVID-19.

This chain joins TRBV9 and TRBJ2-5; D gene uncertain. Germline-derived CDR1 and CDR2 are SGDLS and YYNGEE. V was cut by 2 bases and J by 3 bases, with 8 bases left in between. This CDR3 is 13 amino acids long. CDR3 sequence reads: CASSVRGKETQYF. CDR3 sequence (DNA): TGTGCCAGCAGCGTCCGCGGTAAAGAGACCCAGTACTTC.

This clone was counted a single time. The rearrangement joins TRBV29-1 to TRBJ2-7; TRBD1 matches at 9 bases. V was clipped by 4 bases and J by 0 bases; unmatched bases: 4. Germline V gene sequence: CDR1 SQVTM, CDR2 ANQGSEA. The CDR3 spans 14 residues. The CDR3 DNA sequence: TGCAGCGTTGTCGAGGGACAGGGCTCCTACGAGCAGTACTTC. Protein: CSVVEGQGSYEQYF.

The CDR3 nucleotides are TGTGCCAGCTCTAGAGTCCTCAACACTGAAGCTTTCTTT. It yields the protein CASSRVLNTEAFF. The rearrangement links TRBV11-3 to TRBJ1-1; D is undetermined. Per the germline V gene, CDR1 is SGHNT and CDR2 is YENEEA. The CDR3 sequence is 13 residues long. Trimming removed 8 bases from V and 2 bases from J, with 12 bases in between.